Listed below are T cell receptor beta chains from one sample, sequenced in a study of blood T cell repertoires in COVID-19. Generated by immunoSEQ multiplex PCR, the TCRdb table keeps only in-frame clones and is missing some. The sample lists some 47,000 clones, approximately 90% occurring once. Sequences were obtained from peripheral blood. The source is an older man with acute or convalescent COVID-19. The CDR3 runs from the conserved cysteine through the conserved F or W. The D gene is left open where the match is weak. The size entry is marked missing in some rows and otherwise reads once, few, many or a size class.

V: TRBV3-1/TRBV3-2
J: TRBJ1-1
D: NA
size: NA
CDR3: CASSQDGLQGTEAFF
DNA: TGTGCCAGCAGCCAAGATGGGCTCCAGGGGACTGAAGCTTTCTTT

V: TRBV19
J: TRBJ2-3
D: TRBD1
size: few
CDR3: CASRRTGVMGTDTQYF
DNA: TGTGCCAGTAGGAGGACAGGGGTCATGGGCACAGATACGCAGTATTTT

V: TRBV4-2
J: TRBJ2-7
D: TRBD1
size: NA
CDR3: CASSLRGTGAYEQYF
DNA: TGTGCCAGCAGCCTCCGTGGGACAGGGGCCTACGAGCAGTACTTC

V: TRBV27
J: TRBJ1-5
D: NA
size: NA
CDR3: CASSPLNQPQHF
DNA: TGTGCCAGCAGCCCTCTCAATCAGCCCCAGCATTTT

V: TRBV4-3
J: TRBJ1-2
D: NA
size: once
CDR3: CASSQDLVGNYGYTF
DNA: TGCGCCAGCAGCCAAGATCTGGTCGGTAACTATGGCTACACCTTC

V: TRBV28
J: TRBJ1-1
D: NA
size: NA
CDR3: CASTWEGENTEAFF
DNA: TGTGCCAGCACCTGGGAGGGGGAAAACACTGAAGCTTTCTTT

V: TRBV29-1
J: TRBJ1-5
D: NA
size: NA
CDR3: CSVVAGNQPQHF
DNA: TGCAGCGTTGTGGCAGGGAATCAGCCCCAGCATTTT

V: TRBV28
J: TRBJ1-1
D: NA
size: NA
CDR3: CASSEQGTEAFF
DNA: TGTGCCAGCAGTGAACAGGGAACTGAAGCTTTCTTT

V: TRBV7-2
J: TRBJ2-3
D: TRBD2
size: NA
CDR3: CASSLVASGGDTQYF
DNA: TGTGCCAGCAGCTTAGTGGCTAGCGGGGGGGATACGCAGTATTTT

V: TRBV28
J: TRBJ1-2
D: TRBD1
size: NA
CDR3: CASSPRGQGVYGYTF
DNA: TGTGCCAGCAGCCCGCGGGGACAGGGTGTGTATGGCTACACCTTC

V: TRBV27
J: TRBJ2-7
D: TRBD2
size: NA
CDR3: CASSLSALAGRYEQYF
DNA: TGTGCCAGCAGTTTATCCGCCCTAGCGGGGCGCTACGAGCAGTACTTC

V: TRBV9
J: TRBJ2-3
D: NA
size: NA
CDR3: CASSVGGSWGTDTQYF
DNA: TGTGCCAGCAGCGTAGGAGGTAGCTGGGGCACAGATACGCAGTATTTT

V: TRBV4-3
J: TRBJ2-1
D: NA
size: NA
CDR3: CASSQEPRGTRDEQFF
DNA: TGCGCCAGCAGCCAAGAACCGAGGGGGACCCGAGATGAGCAGTTCTTC

V: TRBV18
J: TRBJ2-1
D: NA
size: NA
CDR3: CASSPLGSSYNEQFF
DNA: TGTGCCAGCTCACCGCTAGGGAGCTCCTACAATGAGCAGTTCTTC

V: TRBV7-9
J: TRBJ2-7
D: NA
size: NA
CDR3: CASSPPRSAEQYF
DNA: TGTGCCAGCAGCCCCCCGAGGTCGGCCGAGCAGTACTTC

V: TRBV5-1
J: TRBJ2-7
D: NA
size: NA
CDR3: CASSFNEGRYEQYF
DNA: TGCGCCAGCAGCTTCAATGAGGGGAGGTACGAGCAGTACTTC

V: TRBV19
J: TRBJ1-5
D: NA
size: NA
CDR3: CASSTRLAGWVYSNQPQHF
DNA: TGTGCCAGTAGTACCCGACTAGCCGGGTGGGTATATAGCAATCAGCCCCAGCATTTT

V: TRBV6-2/TRBV6-3
J: TRBJ2-1
D: NA
size: once
CDR3: CASSRSGQSNSYNEQFF
DNA: TGTGCCAGCAGCCGAAGCGGACAGAGCAACTCCTACAATGAGCAGTTCTTC

V: TRBV7-3
J: TRBJ2-3
D: TRBD2
size: NA
CDR3: CASSIAGGMTDTQYF
DNA: TGTGCCAGCAGTATAGCGGGGGGGATGACAGATACGCAGTATTTT

V: TRBV28
J: TRBJ1-6
D: TRBD1
size: NA
CDR3: CASSFRDRVSPLHF
DNA: TGTGCCAGCAGTTTCAGGGACAGGGTCTCACCCCTCCACTTT

V: TRBV19
J: TRBJ2-3
D: NA
size: once
CDR3: CASGGGGGYTDTQYF
DNA: TGTGCCAGCGGTGGGGGCGGGGGTTACACAGATACGCAGTATTTT

V: TRBV6-1
J: TRBJ1-4
D: NA
size: once
CDR3: CASSEGRGRGSEKLFF
DNA: TGTGCCAGCAGTGAAGGGAGAGGCAGGGGAAGCGAAAAACTGTTTTTT

V: TRBV5-1
J: TRBJ2-7
D: TRBD1
size: NA
CDR3: CASSPSQGAPYEQYF
DNA: TGCGCCAGCAGCCCCTCACAGGGGGCCCCCTACGAGCAGTACTTC

V: TRBV18
J: TRBJ1-2
D: TRBD1
size: NA
CDR3: CASSPIDREFNYGYTF
DNA: TGTGCCAGCTCACCAATCGACAGGGAATTTAACTATGGCTACACCTTC

V: TRBV18
J: TRBJ2-7
D: NA
size: NA
CDR3: CASSPLGGRENEQYF
DNA: TGTGCCAGCTCACCACTCGGGGGGCGCGAGAACGAGCAGTACTTC

V: TRBV5-1
J: TRBJ1-3
D: NA
size: NA
CDR3: CASSLQGNSGNTIYF
DNA: TGCGCCAGCAGCCTACAGGGAAACTCTGGAAACACCATATATTTT

V: TRBV6-2/TRBV6-3
J: TRBJ2-7
D: TRBD2
size: NA
CDR3: CASSWASGVYEQYF
DNA: TGTGCCAGCAGTTGGGCTAGCGGGGTCTACGAGCAGTACTTC

V: TRBV5-4
J: TRBJ1-1
D: NA
size: once
CDR3: CASSLVGRNTEAFF
DNA: TGTGCCAGCAGCTTGGTGGGCAGGAATACTGAAGCTTTCTTT

V: TRBV6-2/TRBV6-3
J: TRBJ2-7
D: NA
size: NA
CDR3: CASSYSPSSYEQYF
DNA: TGTGCCAGCAGTTACTCCCCTAGCTCCTACGAGCAGTACTTC

V: TRBV28
J: TRBJ2-1
D: TRBD2
size: NA
CDR3: CASSSSGATRGRNEQFF
DNA: TGTGCCAGCAGTTCCTCCGGGGCTACACGCGGGAGGAATGAGCAGTTCTTC

V: TRBV7-9
J: TRBJ1-1
D: TRBD1
size: NA
CDR3: CASSLRTGGITEAFF
DNA: TGTGCCAGCAGCTTACGGACAGGGGGCATAACTGAAGCTTTCTTT

V: TRBV18
J: TRBJ2-7
D: NA
size: NA
CDR3: CASSPSAGGINEQYF
DNA: TGTGCCAGCTCACCCTCGGCGGGCGGGATTAACGAGCAGTACTTC

V: TRBV3-1/TRBV3-2
J: TRBJ1-2
D: NA
size: few
CDR3: CASSPPGQAPSGYTF
DNA: TGTGCCAGCAGCCCGCCGGGACAAGCCCCTTCGGGCTACACCTTC

V: TRBV3-1/TRBV3-2
J: TRBJ2-2
D: TRBD2
size: NA
CDR3: CASSQNSGLAGGGNTGELFF
DNA: TGTGCCAGCAGCCAAAATTCAGGACTAGCGGGGGGAGGGAACACCGGGGAGCTGTTTTTT

V: TRBV5-1
J: TRBJ2-1
D: NA
size: NA
CDR3: CASSPNSNEQFF
DNA: TGCGCCAGCAGCCCAAACAGCAATGAGCAGTTCTTC

V: TRBV7-8
J: TRBJ2-4
D: TRBD2
size: NA
CDR3: CASSSYRASGGTIAKNIQYF
DNA: TGTGCCAGCAGCTCATACCGGGCTAGCGGGGGGACCATAGCCAAAAACATTCAGTACTTC

V: TRBV6-4
J: TRBJ2-1
D: TRBD2
size: NA
CDR3: CASSTSGGTNDEQFF
DNA: TGTGCCAGCAGTACTAGCGGGGGGACTAATGATGAGCAGTTCTTC

V: TRBV5-6
J: TRBJ2-7
D: TRBD1
size: NA
CDR3: CASSLTGQAYEQYF
DNA: TGTGCCAGCAGCTTGACGGGACAGGCCTACGAGCAGTACTTC

V: TRBV7-2
J: TRBJ2-1
D: TRBD2
size: NA
CDR3: CASSLGLAVSYNEQFF
DNA: TGTGCCAGCAGCCTGGGACTAGCGGTCTCCTACAATGAGCAGTTCTTC

V: TRBV7-9
J: TRBJ2-5
D: TRBD2
size: NA
CDR3: CASSLASGANQETQYF
DNA: TGTGCCAGCAGCTTAGCTAGCGGGGCCAACCAAGAGACCCAGTACTTC

V: TRBV5-1
J: TRBJ2-7
D: TRBD1
size: NA
CDR3: CASSLPQGQGGEQYF
DNA: TGCGCCAGCAGCCTCCCCCAGGGACAGGGAGGGGAGCAGTACTTC

V: TRBV7-3
J: TRBJ2-1
D: NA
size: NA
CDR3: CASSLTAGPPHEQFF
DNA: TGTGCCAGCAGCTTAACAGCAGGCCCCCCCCATGAGCAGTTCTTC

V: TRBV7-9
J: TRBJ1-1
D: NA
size: NA
CDR3: CASTPLGGSEAFF
DNA: TGTGCCAGCACCCCTCTAGGGGGTTCTGAAGCTTTCTTT

V: TRBV27
J: TRBJ1-2
D: TRBD1
size: NA
CDR3: CASSPRGRGYTF
DNA: TGTGCCAGCAGTCCCAGGGGGCGAGGCTACACCTTC

V: TRBV3-1/TRBV3-2
J: TRBJ2-5
D: NA
size: NA
CDR3: CASSQDTLGQSGETQYF
DNA: TGTGCCAGCAGCCAAGATACCCTCGGACAGAGCGGCGAGACCCAGTACTTC

V: TRBV19
J: TRBJ1-1
D: TRBD1
size: NA
CDR3: CASRSNRGRFTEAFF
DNA: TGTGCCAGTAGATCGAACAGGGGGCGGTTCACTGAAGCTTTCTTT

V: TRBV6-2/TRBV6-3
J: TRBJ1-6
D: NA
size: NA
CDR3: CASSYSFRGRNSPLHF
DNA: TGTGCCAGCAGTTACTCCTTCAGGGGACGGAATTCACCCCTCCACTTT

V: TRBV18
J: TRBJ1-2
D: NA
size: NA
CDR3: CASSPGDIQGYTF
DNA: TGTGCCAGCTCACCTGGGGACATTCAGGGCTACACCTTC

V: TRBV19
J: TRBJ2-3
D: NA
size: NA
CDR3: CASSPQGDTQYF
DNA: TGTGCCAGTAGTCCCCAGGGGGATACGCAGTATTTT

V: TRBV4-1
J: TRBJ1-4
D: TRBD1
size: NA
CDR3: CASSQERFGTGNEKLFF
DNA: TGCGCCAGCAGCCAAGAAAGATTTGGGACAGGCAATGAAAAACTGTTTTTT

V: TRBV5-1
J: TRBJ1-5
D: TRBD1
size: NA
CDR3: CASSWGAGGQPQHF
DNA: TGCGCCAGCAGCTGGGGGGCAGGGGGTCAGCCCCAGCATTTT

V: TRBV7-9
J: TRBJ2-1
D: TRBD1
size: NA
CDR3: CASSSRQGSPSSYNEQFF
DNA: TGTGCCAGCAGCTCGCGACAGGGGTCACCTAGCTCCTACAATGAGCAGTTCTTC

V: TRBV2
J: TRBJ2-6
D: NA
size: NA
CDR3: CASSSSRRGSGANVLTF
DNA: TGTGCCAGCAGCAGCTCTAGACGGGGCTCTGGGGCCAACGTCCTGACTTTC

V: TRBV6-5
J: TRBJ1-2
D: NA
size: NA
CDR3: CASSYSEVDGYTF
DNA: TGTGCCAGCAGTTACTCCGAGGTAGATGGCTACACCTTC

V: TRBV9
J: TRBJ2-2
D: NA
size: NA
CDR3: CASSGSGNTGELFF
DNA: TGTGCCAGCAGCGGCTCCGGGAACACCGGGGAGCTGTTTTTT

V: TRBV5-1
J: TRBJ2-7
D: NA
size: NA
CDR3: CASSLGRGGYEQYF
DNA: TGCGCCAGCAGCTTGGGGAGGGGCGGTTACGAGCAGTACTTC

V: TRBV29-1
J: TRBJ2-7
D: NA
size: NA
CDR3: CSVEGGTGQTYEQYF
DNA: TGCAGCGTTGAAGGAGGGACGGGACAAACCTACGAGCAGTACTTC

V: TRBV7-8
J: TRBJ1-1
D: TRBD1
size: NA
CDR3: CASSLPTQGAEAFF
DNA: TGTGCCAGCAGCTTACCGACCCAGGGGGCGGAAGCTTTCTTT